This T cell receptor (beta chain) was identified in a study of beta chain features in type 1 diabetes (dated by TCRdb to between 2017 and 2018). Regarding the study in general: Mean age, gender distribution, total cell number and subset yield did not differ between patients and healthy donors. A total of roughly 98,000,000 sorted cells were examined across all samples, and RNA yield correlated strongly with the number of cells per subset. Naive and central memory subsets were obtained from all 30 or so donors, but regulatory and stem cell-like memory subsets were isolated from only 8 patients and about 8 healthy donors. In the study, recently diagnosed type 1 diabetes patients and matched healthy donors were compared on the TCRB repertoires of their sorted circulating CD4+ T cell subsets. Findings and caveats that apply to the study as a whole: In all four CD4+ subsets, TCRB CDR3 length was moderately but significantly shorter in type 1 diabetes patients. Shorter templates might have been favored by PCR, but patient and control samples were amplified and corrected together, so both groups would have been affected equally by any skew. Sequencing cDNA rather than genomic DNA could over-represent highly expressing activated cells, although activation and CD3 levels did not differ between groups. Naive, central memory and regulatory TCRB repertoires appeared to be more similar among patients than among healthy donors. At VDJ recombination sites, patients with type 1 diabetes made fewer insertions and deleted more nucleotides, a pattern implying thymic rearrangement abnormalities. HLA sub-analyses involved small numbers of individuals, so any influence of HLA type on TCRB rearrangement remained unresolved.

The entire isolated RNA was reverse transcribed using the High Capacity cDNA Reverse Transcription Kit, and thus expressed TCRB transcripts were sequenced. Deep immunoSEQ sequencing was applied to naive, central memory and regulatory T cell samples, giving an average of about 3.8 million total reads per sample. Sorted cells were lysed in RLT buffer and RNA was extracted with DNase-treated RNeasy Micro or Mini kits, depending on cell number. To prevent cross-contamination, every cell subset was processed on its own, while patient and healthy donor samples were processed together. TCRB sequences were amplified from cDNA with the immunoSEQ multiplex PCR, producing 87-bp fragments spanning the CDR3 region. Sequencing of the amplicons was performed on the Illumina HiSeq platform. The authors processed their data as follows. PCR bias was corrected computationally using synthetic template baselines, and reads within Hamming distance 2 were collapsed, with unmergeable singletons discarded. Reads were aligned against IMGT so that V, D and J genes, CDR3 length and insertions or deletions at six rearrangement sites could be assigned. Within each subset, clonotype counts were normalized to the number of sorted cells before true diversity and Gini coefficients were calculated with the tcR R package. Repertoire sharing was quantified using the overlap coefficient calculated on TCRB nucleotide sequences. The immuneACCESS repertoire file appears here via TCRdb, limited to in-frame rearrangements. These files lack a portion of the clones; in checked studies, under half of the deficit traces to unresolved V genes, and the cause of the others is not known. D and trimming were read from the DNA, whereas the V and J calls and clone size are those reported in that table. A total of around 340,000 clones appear in this sample, 6.5% to 10% of them only once. The top ten hold around 0.44% of the sample.

Each donor gave one peripheral blood draw, approximately 0.11 L on average, collected into heparinised tubes. Naive, central memory, regulatory and stem cell-like memory CD4+ T cells were sorted on a BD FACSAria II using a panel including CD45RO, CCR7, CD25, CD127, CD95 and CD27. A purity above 95% was achieved for all sorted populations. Right away, PBMCs were isolated by Lymphoprep density gradient centrifugation and were stained directly, with no culture step. So that batch effects would be minimized, each experiment stained and sorted samples in pairs, pairing one healthy donor with one patient. In this sample, this clone turned up many times. Its antigen remains undetermined. Qualities for individual bases were not recorded, and no much larger clone is one base off. From its cysteine to its phenylalanine, the CDR3 spans 15 amino acids. The kept DNA is CDR3 alone, 45 bases in frame from the first base. V is clipped by 4 bases and J by 0 bases, and the sequence between their germline boundaries is 11 bases long. Taken from the germline V gene, the CDR1 and CDR2 loops are SGHDT and YYEEEE.

The receptor was isolated from a woman aged 18-35 years in good health. Material: central memory CD4+ T cells from blood. The rearrangement combines TRBV5-6 with TRBJ2-1; possibly the D gene is TRBD2, per 6 matching bases. The CDR3 corresponds to CASSLRLDSYNEQFF. The nucleotides are TGTGCCAGCAGCCTTAGACTAGACTCCTACAATGAGCAGTTCTTC.